This TCR beta chain was found in a study of blood T cell repertoires in COVID-19. Study context: Samples representing acute and convalescent COVID-19 were sourced from the United States, Italy and Spain. From T cells, B-cell-depleted T cells, or PBMCs came the material, which was cDNA or gDNA.

Authors' data handling: Amplified reference gene primers provided the basis for estimating nucleated cell counts. Method: immunoSEQ multiplex PCR; TCRdb's copy keeps in-frame clones and lacks some. V and J calls and clone size are copied from that table; D and trimming were computed from the DNA. The data hold 95,000 to 110,000 clones, with 70% to 85% observed a single time. Trimming took 2 bases from V and 2 from J, leaving 6 bases between them. Germline loops: CDR1 MNHEY, CDR2 SVGAGI. The CDR3 totals 13 residues. The chain is built from TRBV6-5 and TRBJ1-2; D is unclear. Material for sequencing was peripheral blood. This TCR came from a woman over 75 with active or convalescent COVID-19. CDR3 nucleotides: TGTGCCAGCAGTTACACACAGAACTATGGCTACACCTTC. Residues: CASSYTQNYGYTF.